Each of the 13 T cell receptor beta chains below was sequenced from the same sample in a study of blood T cells in healthy people across ages. Together with a sample-barcoded 5' primer, a J-beta primer mix was included in a second PCR lasting roughly 6 to 12 cycles. TCRdb ran MiXCR on the 5' RACE reads and lists one entry per CDR3 protein. The data contain around 970,000 distinct CDR3 sequences, just over 50% of them seen just once; the ten biggest clones take up over 20%. The sequenced sample was blood. These receptors were obtained from a woman aged 60-75 years in good health.

V is TRBV7-2 and J is TRBJ2-3; D is ambiguous. From germline, CDR1 is SGHTA and CDR2 FQGNSA. V lost 1 base and J lost 6, with 8 bases in between. The CDR3 extends over 13 amino acids. The CDR3 here is CASSLGISDTQYF. CDR3 nucleotides: TGTGCCAGCAGCTTAGGGATTTCGGATACGCAGTATTTT.

V is TRBV6-1 and J is TRBJ1-2, with unresolved D. The CDR3 sequence is 15 residues long. The V and J ends lost 5 bases and 8 bases respectively, with 21 bases between them. The germline V gene encodes CDR1 MNHNS and CDR2 SASEGT. The CDR3: CASSLVDVAIRGYTF. For the CDR3, the DNA is TGTGCCAGCAGTTTAGTCGACGTAGCCATTAGAGGCTACACCTTC.

This chain connects TRBV3-1 to TRBJ2-4; TRBD1 or TRBD2 may be the D gene (6 bases each). The end of the DNA fits TRBJ2-7 better, so the J call may be wrong. Per the germline V gene, CDR1 is LGHDT and CDR2 is YNNKEL (reference sequence). CDR3 size: 14 residues. CDR3 DNA sequence: TGTGCCAGCAGTGAGGGGGGCGGCTCCTACGAGCAGTACTTC. Residues: CASSEGGGSYEQYF.

V gene TRBV3-1 combines with J gene TRBJ2-3, with 9 bases aligning to TRBD2. CDR3 length: 17 residues. Trimming cost V 0 bases and J 8 bases; bases outside gene matches: 12. Germline V lookup: CDR1 LGHDT, CDR2 YNNKEL (reference sequence). The CDR3 spells CASSQDWGSGRLSTQYF. The CDR3 nucleotides read TGTGCCAGCAGCCAAGATTGGGGTAGCGGGAGATTGAGTACGCAGTATTTT.

In the case of this clonotype: Mismatch with germline at one junction end may stem from a read error. The rearrangement joins TRBV7-9 to TRBJ1-2; possibly TRBD1 for D (5 bases). The CDR3 is 16 residues long. Per the germline V gene, CDR1 is SEHNR and CDR2 is FQNEAQ (reference sequence). In DNA form, the CDR3 reads TGTGTCAGCAGCTTAGCCGGGACCATTAAATCGGGCGGCTACACCTTC. It specifies CVSSLAGTIKSGGYTF.

V and J are TRBV20-1 and TRBJ2-1, with D possibly TRBD1 on 7 matching bases. The CDR3 contains 15 residues. Germline V gives CDR1 DFQATT, CDR2 SNEGSKA (reference sequence). Trimming removed 1 base at V and 10 bases at J, with 20 bases between. The CDR3 nucleotides read TGCAGTGCTAGAGTGACAGGGAGGCAACGGGGCGAGCAGTTCTTC. Translation gives CSARVTGRQRGEQFF.

The chain combines TRBV29-1 with TRBJ2-5, with D perhaps being TRBD1 or TRBD2 (7 bases each). The CDR3 totals 13 residues. The ends were cut back, 6 bases at V and 11 bases at J, with 22 bases in the middle. Looked up from germline, CDR1 is SQVTM and CDR2 is ANQGSEA. The DNA of the CDR3 is TGCAGCGTCCAGTGGACAGGCGGGGGAGAGCAGTACTTC. Amino acids: CSVQWTGGGEQYF.

Comment on this clonotype: The junction differs from germline at one of its ends, possibly a read error. The rearrangement uses TRBV28 and TRBJ2-7; 7 bases are a match to TRBD2. Germline-derived CDR1 and CDR2 are MDHEN and SYDVKM. The CDR3 loop spans 16 amino acids. Here the CDR3 DNA reads TGTGCCCGCAGCCCTACCCAGCTAGCGGTAGTGTCCGAGCAGTACTTC. This sequence encodes CARSPTQLAVVSEQYF.

The rearrangement links TRBV3-1 to TRBJ1-1; 7 bases match TRBD1. The CDR3 consists of 12 residues. CDR1 LGHDT and CDR2 YNNKEL come from the germline V gene (reference sequence). Trimming cost V 6 bases and J 11 bases; bases outside gene matches: 9. DNA for the CDR3: TGTGCCAGCAGGGATAGGGGGCGCGAGGCTTTCTTT. Its protein is CASRDRGREAFF. The variable domain in full, with the rest retrieved from reference TRBV3-1 and TRBJ1-1, is DTAVSQTPKYLVTQMGNDKSIKCEQNLGHDTMYWYKQDSKKFLKIMFSYNNKELIINETVPNRFSPKSPDKAHLNLHINSLELGDSAVYFCASRDRGREAFFGQGTRLTVV.

The V and J genes are TRBV7-9 and TRBJ1-1, with no clear D. V lost 8 bases, J lost 1 base, and 8 bases lay in between. Per germline, CDR1 SEHNR and CDR2 FQNEAQ (reference sequence). This CDR3 has 12 amino acids. CDR3 DNA sequence: TGTGCCAGCTACGAGGGGAACACTGAAGCTTTCTTT. Translating gives CASYEGNTEAFF.

This chain joins TRBV20-1 and TRBJ2-3; TRBD1 matches 8 bases. Germline V lookup: CDR1 DFQATT, CDR2 SNEGSKA (reference sequence). J was trimmed by 8 bases and V by 6 bases; bases with no gene match: 10. This CDR3 is 13 amino acids long. This CDR3 is CSAYGTGRGTQYF. In DNA, the CDR3 is TGCAGTGCATATGGGACAGGCAGAGGTACGCAGTATTTT.

The chain recombines TRBV3-1 with TRBJ2-5; D tentatively fits TRBD1 or TRBD2 (7 bases each). Germline V gene sequence: CDR1 LGHDT, CDR2 YNNKEL (reference sequence). V was shortened by 0 bases and J by 4 bases, with 12 bases between the two germline ends. The CDR3 sequence is 15 residues long. The DNA for the CDR3 is TGTGCCAGCAGCCAAGAGTTCAGGGGGGGAGAGACCCAGTACTTC. Its translation is CASSQEFRGGETQYF.

In this sample, this clonotype turned up many times. The chain has TRBV29-1 and TRBJ2-7; TRBD2 aligns across 10 bases. Trimming removed 4 bases from V and 1 base from J; junction bases left unmatched: 4. This CDR3 contains 14 residues. Looked up from germline, CDR1 is SQVTM and CDR2 is ANQGSEA. The CDR3 DNA reads as TGCAGCGTTGCAACTAGCGGGGAGTCCTACGAGCAGTACTTC. Translating it yields CSVATSGESYEQYF.